This T cell receptor (beta chain) was identified during a study of cytomegalovirus exposure and HLA in healthy donors. The germline V gene encodes CDR1 SGHKS and CDR2 YYEKEE (reference sequence). Germline trimming cut 0 bases from V and 7 bases from J; bases unmatched to any gene: 4. The CDR3 sequence is 15 residues long. About this clone: What it recognizes is unknown.

General observations from the study: Sequencing had likely introduced a cluster of highly shared sequence variants as an artifact. A later analysis linked a missense variant in DCLRE1C to the trimming of TCR beta V and J genes. In vitro data verified a few CMV-associated chains as specific for CMV antigens. It was reportedly the case that the classifier diagnosed cytomegalovirus status with high specificity and sensitivity.

PCR involved 60 Vbeta and 13 Jbeta primers. The method was immunoSEQ multiplex PCR; TCRdb's version includes in-frame clones alone and lacks a portion of them. The sample lists 150,000 to 200,000 clones, more than 70% occurring once. The TCR originated in a male donor in good health and CMV-seronegative. The sample consisted of PBMCs. This chain uses TRBV5-5 with TRBJ1-6; 7 bases map to TRBD1. CDR3 residues: CASSLEGTVNSPLHF. The CDR3 DNA reads as TGTGCCAGCAGCTTGGAAGGGACAGTAAATTCACCCCTCCACTTT.